This T cell receptor (beta chain) originates from a study of T cell responses to AZD1222 COVID-19 vaccine. Points on this clone: The antigen remains unidentified.

Study-wide results and caveats: Repertoire sampling happened only post peak T cell response.

The V gene's germline CDR1 is KGHSH and CDR2 LQKENI. V lost 5 bases, J lost 1 base, and 2 bases stayed unmatched. The CDR3 covers 14 residues. Repertoires were generated with immunoSEQ multiplex PCR, while TCRdb's copy carries only in-frame clones and drops some. The table lists about 68,000 clones, around 80% of them singletons. This clonotype originated in an adult in good health. This sample comprised peripheral blood, obtained on day 0 of AZD1222 vaccination. This chain joins TRBV18 and TRBJ1-1; 9 nucleotides match TRBD1. CDR3 nucleotide sequence: TGTGCCAGCTCATTGGGACAGGGGAACACTGAAGCTTTCTTT. Translating it yields CASSLGQGNTEAFF.